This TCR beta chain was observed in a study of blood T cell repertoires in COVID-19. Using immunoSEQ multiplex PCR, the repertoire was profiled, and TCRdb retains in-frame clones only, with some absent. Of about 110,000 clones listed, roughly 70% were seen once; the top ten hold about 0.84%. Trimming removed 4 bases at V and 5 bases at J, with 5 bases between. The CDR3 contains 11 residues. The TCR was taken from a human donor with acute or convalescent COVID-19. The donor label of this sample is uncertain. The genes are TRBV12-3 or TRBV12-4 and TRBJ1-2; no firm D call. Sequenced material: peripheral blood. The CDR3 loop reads CASSSFYGYTF. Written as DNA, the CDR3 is TGTGCCAGCAGTTCCTTTTATGGCTACACCTTC.